This T cell receptor beta chain was found in a study of B cell selection in AIRE deficiency. CD4+CD127+ cells were sorted as the conventional CD4 T cells. Authors' methods: Patients' conventional T cells yielded around 110,000 distinct TCRbeta sequences; donors' about 1.5x10^5. Method: immunoSEQ multiplex PCR; TCRdb's copy keeps in-frame clones and lacks some. Clone size and the V and J calls come from that table; the DNA yielded D and trimming. Among 1,500 to 2,000 clones listed, 86% were seen once. From germline, CDR1 is SEHNR and CDR2 FQNEAQ (reference sequence). The CDR3 loop spans 16 amino acids. V was cut by 5 bases and J by 0 bases, with 14 bases left in between.

This sequence joins TRBV7-9 and TRBJ1-3; TRBD1 is a possible D gene (5 bases). Sequenced sample: CD4+CD127+ conventional T cells sorted from PBMCs. The receptor comes from a human donor in good health. The DNA for the CDR3 is TGTGCCAGCAGCCTGTGGGACTGGAGCTCTGGAAACACCATATATTTT. It is translated as CASSLWDWSSGNTIYF.